The 21 T cell receptor beta chains presented below share a single source sample, sequenced in a study of OX40 agonist ivuxolimab in advanced cancers. Only in-frame clones appear in the TCRdb table, and some are missing; sequencing was by immunoSEQ multiplex PCR. Among roughly 42,000 clones listed, approximately 83% were seen once. Sequencing used CD4+ or CD8+ T cells sorted from blood, obtained in a trial of the OX40 agonist ivuxolimab. These receptors came from an adult with an advanced solid tumor such as melanoma, head and neck, liver or kidney cancer.

The chain recombines TRBV5-8 with TRBJ2-1, with D perhaps matching TRBD1 (6 bases). The V gene lost 1 base and the J gene lost 2 bases, with 13 bases spanning the gap. CDR1 is SGHTS, CDR2 YDEGEE, per germline. The CDR3 totals 16 residues. The CDR3 DNA reads TGTGCCAGCAGCTTGTCGGCAGGGGCAACCTACAATGAGCAGTTCTTC. It encodes CASSLSAGATYNEQFF.

This chain links TRBV5-1 with TRBJ2-7, with 9 bases identical to TRBD1. Germline V gene sequence: CDR1 SGHRS, CDR2 YFSETQ. The CDR3 has 16 amino acids. With V trimmed by 4 bases and J by 0 bases, 8 bases remained unmatched. CDR3 DNA: TGCGCCAGCAGCGCTGGACCGGGACAGGGCTCCTACGAGCAGTACGTC. Residues: CASSAGPGQGSYEQYV.

The chain recombines TRBV7-2 with TRBJ2-3; TRBD2 aligns across 11 bases. Trimming removed 4 bases from V and 6 bases from J; junction bases left unmatched: 6. In germline, CDR1 is SGHTA, CDR2 FQGNSA. The CDR3 has 15 amino acids. CDR3 amino acids: CASSSLAGVSDTQYF. The CDR3 bases are TGTGCCAGCAGCTCACTAGCGGGAGTATCGGATACGCAGTATTTT.

V and J are TRBV4-1 and TRBJ2-3; no definite D call. V was trimmed by 1 base and J by 0 bases, leaving 8 bases between them. The CDR3 runs to 15 residues. Germline CDR1 is MGHRA and CDR2 is YSYEKL. CDR3 in amino acids: CASSQAGHSTDTQYF. The CDR3 nucleotides are TGCGCCAGCAGCCAAGCGGGCCACAGCACAGATACGCAGTATTTT.

This clone has just a few counts. The chain is built from TRBV11-1 and TRBJ2-1; D unresolved. Trimming took off 5 bases at V and 3 bases at J, with 5 bases between the two ends. This CDR3 spans 12 amino acids. Germline values: CDR1 SGHAT, CDR2 FQDESV (reference sequence). CDR3 bases: TGTGCCAGCAGCCGCGGCTACAATGAGCAGTTCTTC. This codes for CASSRGYNEQFF.

This chain links TRBV27 with TRBJ2-7, with D perhaps TRBD2 (6 bases). Germline V gene data show CDR1 as MNHEY and CDR2 as SMNVEV (reference sequence). Trimming left V 5 bases short and J 0 bases short, with 14 bases between. The CDR3 loop spans 15 amino acids. CDR3 sequence: CASSGGDGLSYEQYF. The CDR3 DNA is TGTGCCAGCAGTGGAGGGGACGGACTCTCCTACGAGCAGTACTTC.

The chain recombines TRBV2 with TRBJ2-7; the D is unclear. This CDR3 has 13 amino acids. Germline values: CDR1 SNHLY, CDR2 FYNNEI. The V gene lost 1 base and the J gene lost 3 bases, with 7 bases spanning the gap. The CDR3 loop is CASSEGVGYEQYV. The CDR3, as DNA: TGTGCCAGCAGTGAAGGGGTGGGCTACGAGCAGTACGTC.

This chain uses TRBV7-6 with TRBJ2-3, with D tentatively TRBD2 (5 bases). Germline lookup yields CDR1 SGHVS and CDR2 FNYEAQ. The CDR3 covers 13 residues. The germline V and J ends were trimmed by 5 bases and 2 bases, with 8 bases remaining between them. The CDR3 nucleotides read TGTGCCAGCAGCCCCGGGGTCACAGATACGCAGTATTTT. This translates into CASSPGVTDTQYF.

The CDR3 reads CASSYTTPTDPTQYV. The CDR3 DNA sequence: TGTGCCAGCAGTTACACCACACCGACAGACCCGACACAGTACGTC. V is TRBV6-6 and J is TRBJ2-7, with D possibly matching TRBD1 (5 bases). The germline CDR1 and CDR2 sequences are MNHNY and SVGAGI (reference sequence). The CDR3 spans 15 residues. Between the trimmed V and J ends, which lost 2 bases and 10 bases, there was a span of 21 bases.

The chain links TRBV7-9 to TRBJ2-6; maybe TRBD1 (6 bases). Trimming stripped 5 bases from V and 2 bases from J, with 13 bases between. Germline assignment: CDR1 SEHNR and CDR2 FQNEAQ (reference sequence). The CDR3 spans 16 residues. In nucleotides, the CDR3 is TGTGCCAGCAGCCCCATCCCAGGGGCTGGGGCCAACGTCCTGACTTTC. Translated: CASSPIPGAGANVLTF. Using reference TRBV7-9 and TRBJ2-6 for the parts outside the CDR3, the full variable domain is DTGVSQNPRHKITKRGQNVTFRCDPISEHNRLYWYRQTLGQGPEFLTYFQNEAQLEKSRLLSDRFSAERPKGSFSTLEIQRTEQGDSAMYLCASSPIPGAGANVLTFGAGSRLTVL.

The J gene is TRBJ2-2, the V gene TRBV2, with D tentatively TRBD1 (6 bases). Trimming took 10 bases from V and 4 from J, leaving 13 bases between them. The CDR3 has 13 residues. Germline V CDR1 and CDR2: SNHLY, FYNNEI. In DNA, the CDR3 is TGTGCCACCCCGGGACACCTCACCGGGGAGCTGTTTTTT. Translating it yields CATPGHLTGELFF.

The V and J genes are TRBV29-1 and TRBJ2-1; D is undetermined. The CDR3 is 13 residues long. Germline V gene sequence: CDR1 SQVTM, CDR2 ANQGSEA. Deletions cut 5 bases from V and 7 bases from J, with 15 bases between. Here the CDR3 reads CSVFPGEENEQFF. CDR3 bases: TGCAGCGTTTTCCCAGGAGAGGAAAATGAGCAGTTCTTC.

V and J are TRBV7-2 and TRBJ2-3; a possible D gene is TRBD2 (6 bases). Trimming pared 5 bases from V and 0 bases from J, leaving 18 bases between. Germline lookup yields CDR1 SGHTA and CDR2 FQGNSA. The CDR3 runs to 17 residues. The CDR3 here is CASSGWYSGTSTDTQYF. CDR3 nucleotides: TGTGCCAGCAGCGGTTGGTATAGCGGAACTAGCACAGATACGCAGTATTTT.

This chain connects TRBV15 to TRBJ1-5; TRBD1 might be the D (5 bases). V was shortened by 5 bases and J by 5 bases, with 16 bases between the two germline ends. Germline values: CDR1 LNHNV, CDR2 YYDKDF (reference sequence). The CDR3 totals 15 residues. DNA for the CDR3: TGTGCCACCAGCGCCGGCAGGGCAGTTCATCAGCCCCAGCATTTT. Translation: CATSAGRAVHQPQHF.

The rearrangement links TRBV9 to TRBJ2-3; TRBD2 aligns across 8 bases. V trimming: 3 bases; J trimming: 1 base; junction bases outside the gene matches: 4. This CDR3 is 15 amino acids long. Germline assignment: CDR1 SGDLS and CDR2 YYNGEE. This CDR3 is CASSGWRGGTDTQYF. In nucleotides, the CDR3 is TGTGCCAGCAGCGGGTGGCGGGGGGGCACAGATACGCAGTATTTT.

The gene calls are TRBV4-1 and TRBJ2-2; D uncertain. The CDR3 contains 15 residues. V was cut by 6 bases and J by 2 bases, with 13 bases left in between. Germline loops: CDR1 MGHRA, CDR2 YSYEKL. The chain's CDR3 is CASSLSPSNTGELFF. The CDR3, as DNA: TGCGCCAGCAGTCTTAGTCCCAGTAACACCGGGGAGCTGTTTTTT.

This clone has only one observation. The chain employs TRBV9 and TRBJ1-1, with D unclear. The CDR3 contains 13 residues. V was trimmed by 0 bases and J by 7 bases, leaving 10 bases between them. Germline V gene lookup returns CDR1 SGDLS and CDR2 YYNGEE. The CDR3 DNA is TGTGCCAGCAGCGTAGTTAGAGAGGTTGAAGCTTTCTTT. Its protein product is CASSVVREVEAFF. Combining the CDR3 with reference TRBV9 and TRBJ1-1 gives the whole variable domain DSGVTQTPKHLITATGQRVTLRCSPRSGDLSVYWYQQSLDQGLQFLIQYYNGEERAKGNILERFSAQQFPDLHSELNLSSLELGDSALYFCASSVVREVEAFFGQGTRLTVV.

The rearrangement uses TRBV9 and TRBJ2-1; the D gene is possibly TRBD1 (5 bases). Germline values: CDR1 SGDLS, CDR2 YYNGEE. This CDR3 is built from 12 residues. Deletions cut 5 bases from V and 4 bases from J, with 7 bases between. In DNA, the CDR3 is TGTGCCAGCAGTCAGGGATACAATGAGCAGTTCTTC. It specifies CASSQGYNEQFF.

V gene TRBV19 combines with J gene TRBJ2-7; D could derive from TRBD1 or TRBD2 (6 bases each). The V end was cut by 6 bases, the J end by 6 bases, with 15 bases between. CDR3 size: 13 residues. CDR1 and CDR2 (germline): LNHDA, SQIVND (reference sequence). The CDR3 here is CASSLVGGSEQYV. Written as DNA, the CDR3 is TGTGCCAGTAGCCTAGTGGGGGGCAGCGAGCAGTACGTC.

The chain uses TRBV4-3 and TRBJ2-7; weak D call: TRBD2 (6 bases). Deletions cut 1 base from V and 2 bases from J, with 6 bases between. This CDR3 comprises 13 residues. CDR1 and CDR2 (germline): LGHNA, YSLEER. The CDR3 nucleotides are TGCGCCAGCAGCCAAGGACTAGCCTACGAGCAGTACTTC. Translation: CASSQGLAYEQYF.

The CDR3 reads CASSPGEGLYEQYV. The CDR3 bases are TGTGCCAGCAGCCCCGGGGAGGGCCTCTACGAGCAGTACGTC. The chain carries TRBV7-9 and TRBJ2-7; 7 bases fit TRBD2. CDR1 SEHNR and CDR2 FQNEAQ come from the germline V gene (reference sequence). V trimming: 5 bases; J trimming: 3 bases; junction bases outside the gene matches: 7. The CDR3 runs 14 residues.